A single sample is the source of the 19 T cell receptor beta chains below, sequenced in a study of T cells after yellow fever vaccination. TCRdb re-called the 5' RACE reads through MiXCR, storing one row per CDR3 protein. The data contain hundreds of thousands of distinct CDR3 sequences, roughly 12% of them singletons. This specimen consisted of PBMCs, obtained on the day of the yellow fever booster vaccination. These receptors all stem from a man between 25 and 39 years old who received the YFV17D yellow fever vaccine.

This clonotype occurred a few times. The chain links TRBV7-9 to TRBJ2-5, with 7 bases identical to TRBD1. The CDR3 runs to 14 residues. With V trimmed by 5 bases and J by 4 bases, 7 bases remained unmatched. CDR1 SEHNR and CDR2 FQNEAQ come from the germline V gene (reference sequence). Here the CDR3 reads CASSLPRDRETQYF. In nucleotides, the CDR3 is TGTGCCAGCAGCCTCCCCCGGGACAGAGAGACCCAGTACTTC.

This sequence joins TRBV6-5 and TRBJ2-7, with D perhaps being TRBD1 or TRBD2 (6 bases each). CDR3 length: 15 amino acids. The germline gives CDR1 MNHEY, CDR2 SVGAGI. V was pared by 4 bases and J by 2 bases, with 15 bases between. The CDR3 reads CASSWDTRTTYEQYF. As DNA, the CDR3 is TGTGCCAGCAGTTGGGACACACGGACTACCTACGAGCAGTACTTC.

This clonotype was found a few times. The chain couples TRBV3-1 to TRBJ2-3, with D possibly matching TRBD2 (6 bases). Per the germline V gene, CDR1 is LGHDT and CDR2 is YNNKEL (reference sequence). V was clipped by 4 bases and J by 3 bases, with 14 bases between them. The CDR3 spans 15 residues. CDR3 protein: CASSRLGGETDTQYF. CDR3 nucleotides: TGTGCCAGCAGCCGCTTGGGCGGGGAGACAGATACGCAGTATTTT.

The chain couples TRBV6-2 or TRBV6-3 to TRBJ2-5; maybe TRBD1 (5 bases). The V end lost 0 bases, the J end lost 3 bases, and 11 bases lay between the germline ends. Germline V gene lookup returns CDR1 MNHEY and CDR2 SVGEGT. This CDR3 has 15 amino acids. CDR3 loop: CASSYSETVEETQYF. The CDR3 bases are TGTGCCAGCAGTTACTCGGAGACAGTTGAAGAGACCCAGTACTTC.

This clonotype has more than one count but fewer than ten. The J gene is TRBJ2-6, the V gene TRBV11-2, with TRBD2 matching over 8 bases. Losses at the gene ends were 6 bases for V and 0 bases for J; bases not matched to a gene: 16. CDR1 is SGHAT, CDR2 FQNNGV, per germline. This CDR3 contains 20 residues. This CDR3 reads CASSPMVFGTRTSGANVLTF. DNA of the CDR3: TGTGCCAGCAGTCCGATGGTATTCGGGACTAGGACCTCTGGGGCCAACGTCCTGACTTTC. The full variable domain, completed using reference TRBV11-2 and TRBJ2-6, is EAGVAQSPRYKIIEKRQSVAFWCNPISGHATLYWYQQILGQGPKLLIQFQNNGVVDDSQLPKDRFSAERLKGVDSTLKIQPAKLEDSAVYLCASSPMVFGTRTSGANVLTFGAGSRLTVL.

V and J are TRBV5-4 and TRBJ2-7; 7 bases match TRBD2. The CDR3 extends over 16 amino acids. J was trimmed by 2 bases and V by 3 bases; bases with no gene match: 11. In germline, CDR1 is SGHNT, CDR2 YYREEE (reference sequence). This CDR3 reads CASSSRKGGSPYEQYF. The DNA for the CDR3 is TGTGCCAGCAGCTCCAGGAAGGGCGGGAGTCCCTACGAGCAGTACTTC.

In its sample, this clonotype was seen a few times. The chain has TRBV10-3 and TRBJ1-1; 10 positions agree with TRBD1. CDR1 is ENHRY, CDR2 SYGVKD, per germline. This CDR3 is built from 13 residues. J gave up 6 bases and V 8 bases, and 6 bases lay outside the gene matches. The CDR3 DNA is TGTGCCATCGCCGGGACAGGGGCTTCTGAAGCTTTCTTT. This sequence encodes CAIAGTGASEAFF.

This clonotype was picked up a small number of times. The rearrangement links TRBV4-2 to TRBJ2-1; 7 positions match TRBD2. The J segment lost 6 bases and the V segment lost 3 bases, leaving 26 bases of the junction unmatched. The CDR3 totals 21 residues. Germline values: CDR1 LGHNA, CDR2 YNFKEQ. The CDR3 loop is CASSHATGLRERGKRGNEQFF. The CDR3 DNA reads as TGTGCCAGCAGCCACGCTACTGGATTGCGGGAGAGGGGTAAGCGGGGCAATGAGCAGTTCTTC.

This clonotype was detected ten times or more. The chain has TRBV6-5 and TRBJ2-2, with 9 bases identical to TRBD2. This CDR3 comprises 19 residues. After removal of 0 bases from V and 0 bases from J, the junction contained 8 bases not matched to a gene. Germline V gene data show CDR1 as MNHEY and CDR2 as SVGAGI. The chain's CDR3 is CASSYSIGAGGANTGELFF. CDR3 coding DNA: TGTGCCAGCAGTTACTCGATTGGAGCGGGAGGCGCGAACACCGGGGAGCTGTTTTTT.

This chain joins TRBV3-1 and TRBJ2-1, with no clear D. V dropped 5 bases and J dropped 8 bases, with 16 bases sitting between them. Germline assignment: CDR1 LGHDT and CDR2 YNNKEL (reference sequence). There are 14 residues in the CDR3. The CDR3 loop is CASSFRMMGDEQFF. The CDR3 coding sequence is TGTGCCAGCAGCTTCCGGATGATGGGCGATGAGCAGTTCTTC.

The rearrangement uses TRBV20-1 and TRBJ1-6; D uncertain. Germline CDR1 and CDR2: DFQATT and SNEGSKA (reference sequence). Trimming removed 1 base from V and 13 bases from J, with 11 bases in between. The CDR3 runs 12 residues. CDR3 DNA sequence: TGCAGTGCTAGAGGTGGCCGGGCGCCCCTCCACTTT. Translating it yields CSARGGRAPLHF.

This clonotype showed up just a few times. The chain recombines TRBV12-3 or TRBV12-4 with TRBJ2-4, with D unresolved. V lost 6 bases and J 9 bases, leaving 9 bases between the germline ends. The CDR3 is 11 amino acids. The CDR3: CASSPGSIQYF. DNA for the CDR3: TGTGCCAGCAGCCCTGGGTCCATTCAGTACTTC.

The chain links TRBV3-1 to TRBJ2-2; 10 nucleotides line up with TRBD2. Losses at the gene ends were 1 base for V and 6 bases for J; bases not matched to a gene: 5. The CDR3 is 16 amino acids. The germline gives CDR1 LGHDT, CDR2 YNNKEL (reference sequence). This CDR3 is CASSQASGRAAGELFF. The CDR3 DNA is TGTGCCAGCAGCCAAGCCAGCGGGAGGGCGGCCGGGGAGCTGTTTTTT.

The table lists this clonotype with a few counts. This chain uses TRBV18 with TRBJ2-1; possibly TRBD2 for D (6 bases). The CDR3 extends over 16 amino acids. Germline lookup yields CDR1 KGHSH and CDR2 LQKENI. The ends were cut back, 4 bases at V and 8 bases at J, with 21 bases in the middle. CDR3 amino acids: CASSLRAGSDAHEQFF. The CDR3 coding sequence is TGTGCCAGCTCACTACGGGCGGGGAGTGACGCCCATGAGCAGTTCTTC.

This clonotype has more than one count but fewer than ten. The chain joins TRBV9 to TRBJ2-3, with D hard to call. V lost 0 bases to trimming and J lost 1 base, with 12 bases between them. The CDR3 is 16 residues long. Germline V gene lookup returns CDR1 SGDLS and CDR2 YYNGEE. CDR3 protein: CASSVGGRVGTDTQYF. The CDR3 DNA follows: TGTGCCAGCAGCGTAGGCGGCCGGGTGGGCACAGATACGCAGTATTTT.

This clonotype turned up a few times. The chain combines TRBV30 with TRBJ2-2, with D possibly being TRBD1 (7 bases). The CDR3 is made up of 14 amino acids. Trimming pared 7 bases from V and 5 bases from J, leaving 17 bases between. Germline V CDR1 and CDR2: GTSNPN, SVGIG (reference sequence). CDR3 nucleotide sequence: TGTGCCTCGGCCCCAGGGGGGCGAACCGGGGAGCTGTTTTTT. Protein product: CASAPGGRTGELFF.

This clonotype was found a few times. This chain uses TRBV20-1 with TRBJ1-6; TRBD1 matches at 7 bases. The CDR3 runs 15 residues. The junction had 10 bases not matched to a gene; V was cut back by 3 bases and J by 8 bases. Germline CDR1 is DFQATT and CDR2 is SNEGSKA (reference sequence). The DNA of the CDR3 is TGCAGTGCTAGTAGTGGGCAGGGGGTTTATTCACCCCTCCACTTT. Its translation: CSASSGQGVYSPLHF.

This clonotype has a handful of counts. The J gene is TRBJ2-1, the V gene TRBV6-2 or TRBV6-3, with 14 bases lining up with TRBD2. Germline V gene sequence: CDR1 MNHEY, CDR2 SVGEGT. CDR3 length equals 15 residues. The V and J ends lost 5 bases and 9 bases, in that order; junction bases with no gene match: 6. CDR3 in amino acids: CASSLTSGRGSEQFF. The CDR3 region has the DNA TGTGCCAGCAGTCTGACTAGCGGGAGGGGTAGTGAGCAGTTCTTC.

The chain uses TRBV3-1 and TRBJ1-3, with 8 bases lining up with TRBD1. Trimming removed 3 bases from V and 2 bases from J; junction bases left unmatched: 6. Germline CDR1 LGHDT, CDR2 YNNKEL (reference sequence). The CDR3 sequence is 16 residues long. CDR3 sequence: CASSHRQGHAGNTIYF. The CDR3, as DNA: TGTGCCAGCAGCCACAGACAGGGGCACGCTGGAAACACCATATATTTT.